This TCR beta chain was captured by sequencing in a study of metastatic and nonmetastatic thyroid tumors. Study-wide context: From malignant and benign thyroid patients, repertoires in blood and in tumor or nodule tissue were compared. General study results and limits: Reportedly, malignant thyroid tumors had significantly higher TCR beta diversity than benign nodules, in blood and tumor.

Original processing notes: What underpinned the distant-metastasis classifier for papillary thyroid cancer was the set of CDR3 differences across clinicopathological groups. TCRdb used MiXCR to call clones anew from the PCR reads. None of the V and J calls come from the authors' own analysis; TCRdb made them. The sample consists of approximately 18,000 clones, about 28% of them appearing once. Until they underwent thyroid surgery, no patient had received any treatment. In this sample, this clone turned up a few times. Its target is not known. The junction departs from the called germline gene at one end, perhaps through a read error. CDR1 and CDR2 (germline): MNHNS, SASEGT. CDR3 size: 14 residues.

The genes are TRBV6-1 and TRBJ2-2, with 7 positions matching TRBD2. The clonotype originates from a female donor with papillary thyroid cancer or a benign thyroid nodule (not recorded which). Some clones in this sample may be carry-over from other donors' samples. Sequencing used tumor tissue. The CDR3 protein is CASIVRGPSGDLFF. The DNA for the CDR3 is TGTGCCAGCATTGTAAGGGGCCCCAGCGGGGATCTGTTTTTT.